Below, 16 T cell receptor beta chains from the same sample are listed, as sequenced in a study of blood T cell repertoires in COVID-19. This table comes from immunoSEQ multiplex PCR, and its TCRdb copy is limited to in-frame clones, with some not included. The sample includes 95,000 or so clones, 89% of them seen just once. What was sequenced was peripheral blood. The receptors were gathered from a woman between 65 and 79 years old with acute or convalescent COVID-19.

This clone appeared a single time. The V and J genes are TRBV15 and TRBJ2-5; 11 nucleotides line up with TRBD2. The CDR3 is made up of 16 amino acids. Trimming cost V 5 bases and J 2 bases; bases outside gene matches: 7. CDR1 LNHNV and CDR2 YYDKDF come from the germline V gene (reference sequence). The CDR3, as DNA: TGTGCCACCAGCGGGAGTTTAGCGGGGGGGCAAGAGACCCAGTACTTC. Translated, it gives CATSGSLAGGQETQYF.

The chain links TRBV18 to TRBJ2-6, with 7 bases that match TRBD1. There are 15 residues in the CDR3. Germline V gene lookup returns CDR1 KGHSH and CDR2 LQKENI. The trim removed 6 bases at V and 2 bases at J, leaving 4 bases unmatched. The DNA of the CDR3 is TGTGCCAGCTCGCCTCAGGGGGCTGGGGCCAACGTCCTGACTTTC. Protein: CASSPQGAGANVLTF.

This clone has more than one count but fewer than ten. V usage is TRBV7-9 and J usage is TRBJ1-3; D is unclear. Germline V gene data show CDR1 as SEHNR and CDR2 as FQNEAQ (reference sequence). Trimming took 4 bases from V and 4 from J, leaving 26 bases between them. CDR3 length: 19 residues. CDR3 bases: TGTGCCAGCAGCTCTCGGTTCGAGACAAGACTAGCCTGGGGAAACACCATATATTTT. Residues: CASSSRFETRLAWGNTIYF.

This rearrangement joins TRBV6-1 to TRBJ2-1; TRBD2 might be the D (7 bases). This CDR3 is 14 amino acids long. V dropped 2 bases and J dropped 7 bases, with 12 bases sitting between them. CDR1 and CDR2 from the germline V gene are MNHNS and SASEGT. The chain's CDR3 is CASSEKGGRNEQFF. In DNA form, the CDR3 reads TGTGCCAGCAGTGAAAAGGGGGGGCGAAATGAGCAGTTCTTC.

This rearrangement joins TRBV5-5 to TRBJ2-1; 10 bases align to TRBD2. From germline, CDR1 is SGHKS and CDR2 YYEKEE (reference sequence). J was trimmed by 7 bases and V by 1 base; bases with no gene match: 8. The CDR3 has 16 residues. The CDR3 DNA is TGTGCCAGCAGCTTGTACAGCGGGAGGGCCCCTAATGAGCAGTTCTTC. Translated: CASSLYSGRAPNEQFF.

The chain has TRBV11-1 and TRBJ2-1; 12 bases fit TRBD2. The germline V gene has CDR1 SGHAT and CDR2 FQDESV (reference sequence). This CDR3 region has 16 residues. Germline trimming cut 3 bases from V and 2 bases from J; bases unmatched to any gene: 2. The CDR3 spells CASSLWTSGAYNEQFF. In DNA form, the CDR3 reads TGTGCCAGCAGCTTGTGGACTAGCGGGGCCTACAATGAGCAGTTCTTC.

The chain couples TRBV19 to TRBJ1-2; D is perhaps TRBD1 (6 bases). Germline V gene lookup returns CDR1 LNHDA and CDR2 SQIVND (reference sequence). Trimming took off 2 bases at V and 4 bases at J, with 8 bases between the two ends. The CDR3 loop spans 13 amino acids. The CDR3 loop reads CASSIQGSYGYTF. CDR3 bases: TGTGCCAGTAGTATACAGGGGTCCTATGGCTACACCTTC.

V is TRBV29-1 and J is TRBJ2-1, with 13 bases matching TRBD2. The CDR3 covers 14 residues. The V segment lost 6 bases and the J segment 8 bases; nucleotides outside the gene matches: 7. Germline V gene lookup returns CDR1 SQVTM and CDR2 ANQGSEA. CDR3 in amino acids: CSVYTSGGVDEQFF. CDR3 DNA: TGCAGCGTGTACACTAGCGGGGGGGTGGATGAGCAGTTCTTC.

The chain joins TRBV6-1 to TRBJ1-1; 10 nucleotides align to TRBD1. CDR1 and CDR2 from the germline V gene are MNHNS and SASEGT. The CDR3 length is 19 residues. Unmatched junction bases numbered 17, after V lost 0 bases and J lost 7 bases. The CDR3 loop reads CASSEALGLPRGQGGEAFF. The CDR3 bases are TGTGCCAGCAGTGAAGCGCTAGGTTTGCCGAGAGGACAGGGGGGTGAAGCTTTCTTT.

The chain combines TRBV10-2 with TRBJ1-5; D is possibly TRBD1 (5 bases). Deletions cut 2 bases from V and 0 bases from J, with 11 bases between. CDR1 and CDR2 (germline): WSHSY, SAAADI. The CDR3 consists of 16 residues. The CDR3 DNA reads as TGCGCCAGCAGTGAGGGGAGGGGCATTAGCAATCAGCCCCAGCATTTT. Translating it yields CASSEGRGISNQPQHF.

The chain combines TRBV28 with TRBJ1-3; D perhaps matches TRBD1 (5 bases). CDR1 is MDHEN and CDR2 is SYDVKM in the germline V gene. V dropped 4 bases and J dropped 2 bases, with 12 bases sitting between them. The CDR3 consists of 15 residues. The CDR3 spells CASSSGVFAGNTIYF. In nucleotides, the CDR3 is TGTGCCAGCAGTTCGGGGGTTTTCGCTGGAAACACCATATATTTT.

The V gene is TRBV10-3, the J gene TRBJ2-3, with TRBD2 identical over 11 bases. The CDR3 covers 18 residues. The germline gives CDR1 ENHRY, CDR2 SYGVKD. With 11 bases clipped from V and 4 bases from J, the junction kept 20 bases outside the gene matches. This chain's CDR3 is CAVSTSGSPVMVADTQYF. CDR3 DNA: TGTGCCGTCTCAACTAGCGGGAGCCCTGTCATGGTGGCAGATACGCAGTATTTT.

J is TRBJ1-2 and V is TRBV6-5; a weak D match, TRBD1 (6 bases). V dropped 4 bases and J dropped 8 bases, with 14 bases sitting between them. The CDR3 is made up of 13 amino acids. Germline CDR1 MNHEY, CDR2 SVGAGI. CDR3 in DNA: TGTGCCAGCAGTTCTGTACAGGGTTTCGGCTACACCTTC. Amino acid sequence: CASSSVQGFGYTF.

V gene TRBV6-5 combines with J gene TRBJ1-2; D not resolved. The CDR3 covers 11 residues. Between the trimmed V and J ends, which lost 9 bases and 4 bases, there was a span of 9 bases. Germline loops: CDR1 MNHEY, CDR2 SVGAGI. Here the CDR3 DNA reads TGTGCCAGTTTATCGGGCTATGGCTACACCTTC. This gives the protein CASLSGYGYTF.

The CDR3 nucleotides are TGTGCCAGCAGCGTAGATCAGGGGCCCGGAAACACCATATATTTT. This translates into CASSVDQGPGNTIYF. V and J are TRBV9 and TRBJ1-3; D is perhaps TRBD1 (6 bases). This CDR3 region has 15 residues. V gave up 0 bases and J gave up 4 bases, with 11 bases separating them. Germline V CDR1 and CDR2: SGDLS, YYNGEE.

V gene TRBV6-6 combines with J gene TRBJ2-1; 10 nucleotides line up with TRBD1. Looked up from germline, CDR1 is MNHNY and CDR2 is SVGAGI (reference sequence). There are 14 residues in the CDR3. V gave up 6 bases and J gave up 6 bases; unmatched junction bases: 5. CDR3 amino acids: CASRTTGGFNEQFF. The CDR3 DNA sequence: TGTGCCAGCAGGACGACAGGGGGCTTCAATGAGCAGTTCTTC.